This is a list of T cell receptor beta chains from one sample in a study of cytomegalovirus exposure and HLA in healthy donors. Only in-frame clones appear in the TCRdb table, and some are missing; sequencing was by immunoSEQ multiplex PCR. The sample has roughly 200,000 clones; roughly 82% are singletons. The sequencing input was PBMCs. These receptors came from a woman in her forties or fifties in good health and CMV-seronegative. CDR3s include the opening cysteine and the closing phenylalanine or tryptophan. The D gene is left open where the match is weak. Some rows mark clone size as missing; the rest say once, few, many or name a class of expanded clone.

size: .
D: .
V: TRBV19
CDR3: CASSPGVRTEAFF

size: .
D: TRBD1
V: TRBV5-1
CDR3: CASSLAGTGSDGALHF

size: .
D: TRBD2
V: TRBV9
CDR3: CASSRTSGRAFDYNEQFF

size: .
D: .
V: TRBV5-5
CDR3: CASSPGLGGYEQYF

size: .
D: TRBD2
V: TRBV7-9
CDR3: CSSMGGVHEQYF

size: .
D: TRBD2
V: TRBV6-5
CDR3: CASSEGTSGENWFF

size: .
D: .
V: TRBV7-2
CDR3: CASSFYSPSGYTF

size: .
D: .
V: TRBV5-1
CDR3: CASFEEGSYEQYF

size: .
D: TRBD2
V: TRBV11-2
CDR3: CASSSTSGRSDSYEQYF

size: .
D: .
V: TRBV6-6
CDR3: CASSWSAGRGTEAFF

size: few
D: .
V: TRBV6-1
CDR3: CASSVTSTDTQYF

size: .
D: TRBD2
V: TRBV11-2
CDR3: CASSVTSGTDTQYF

size: .
D: .
V: TRBV5-4
CDR3: CASSLQGTYEQYF

size: .
D: .
V: TRBV7-7
CDR3: CASSEGLGVETQYF

size: .
D: TRBD2
V: TRBV5-1
CDR3: CASSLGPSGNLNEQFF

size: .
D: TRBD1
V: TRBV28
CDR3: CASSPLDRTLPGYTF

size: .
D: .
V: TRBV6-5
CDR3: CASSYDRPRGYEQYF

size: .
D: .
V: TRBV18
CDR3: CASSPPGLYEQYF

size: .
D: .
V: TRBV6-5
CDR3: CASTLYNEQFF

size: .
D: .
V: TRBV5-6
CDR3: CASSLYPSYEQYF

size: .
D: TRBD2
V: TRBV5-1
CDR3: CASSLAGGTRDTQYF

size: .
D: TRBD1
V: TRBV19
CDR3: CASRPRTGDYEQYF

size: .
D: .
V: TRBV5-4
CDR3: CASSSGGSYEQYF

size: few
D: .
V: TRBV7-3
CDR3: CASSSDSNEQFF

size: .
D: TRBD2
V: TRBV30
CDR3: CAWSQLAGAPSEQFF

size: once
D: .
V: TRBV10-1
CDR3: CASSGQRNTEAFF

size: .
D: .
V: TRBV6-6
CDR3: CATYQPQHF

size: .
D: .
V: TRBV4-3
CDR3: CASSQGDRRSYEQYF

size: .
D: .
V: TRBV5-6
CDR3: CASSLLGVITDTQYF

size: .
D: TRBD2
V: TRBV4-1
CDR3: CASSQHSWIFAGETDTQYF

size: .
D: TRBD1
V: TRBV5-1
CDR3: CASSLTGQDYGYTF

size: .
D: TRBD2
V: TRBV4-1
CDR3: CASSPRLALDQETQYF

size: .
D: TRBD1
V: TRBV30
CDR3: CAWSTTGGLAKNIQYF

size: .
D: TRBD1
V: TRBV27
CDR3: CASSYTPGQGAYEQYF

size: .
D: .
V: TRBV28
CDR3: CASSGTLVLYGYTF

size: .
D: TRBD1
V: TRBV27
CDR3: CASSPGQGYGYTF

size: .
D: .
V: TRBV5-1
CDR3: CASSLAPGGHEQYF

size: .
D: .
V: TRBV6-6
CDR3: CASRYMNTEAFF

size: .
D: TRBD1
V: TRBV11-2
CDR3: CASSSGQDLVTYEQYF

size: .
D: .
V: TRBV27
CDR3: CASSSLPAGRNTEAFF

size: .
D: .
V: TRBV6-5
CDR3: CASSYRGYQETQYF

size: .
D: .
V: TRBV5-1
CDR3: CASSLGEGKDAVTGYTF

size: .
D: .
V: TRBV16
CDR3: CASSPDPVGGNTNYGYTF

size: .
D: .
V: TRBV7-2
CDR3: CASSGGVGMYTEAFF